This passage covers 9 T cell receptor beta chains from one sample sequenced in a study of blood T cell repertoires in COVID-19. Repertoires were generated with immunoSEQ multiplex PCR, while TCRdb's copy carries only in-frame clones and drops some. Of 150,000 to 200,000 clones listed, roughly 91% are singletons. Material: peripheral blood. These receptors were taken from a human donor in a cohort sampled during active COVID-19.

The chain links TRBV10-3 to TRBJ1-1; the D is unclear. The CDR3 sequence is 13 residues long. V gave up 10 bases and J gave up 1 base, with 13 bases separating them. Per germline, CDR1 ENHRY and CDR2 SYGVKD. The CDR3 region is CATLGAQNTEAFF. Here the CDR3 DNA reads TGTGCCACTCTGGGAGCACAGAACACTGAAGCTTTCTTT.

With respect to this clone: The junction departs from germline at one end; a sequencing error may be responsible. The V gene is TRBV30, the J gene TRBJ2-2; D is ambiguous. The CDR3 totals 11 residues. CDR1 and CDR2 (germline): GTSNPN, SVGIG (reference sequence). CDR3 protein: CADPNTGELFF. As DNA, the CDR3 is TGCGCAGATCCGAACACCGGGGAGCTGTTTTTT. Drawing the rest from reference TRBV30 and TRBJ2-2, the complete variable domain is SQTIHQWPATLVQPVGSPLSLECTVEGTSNPNLYWYRQAAGRGLQLLFYSVGIGQISSEVPQNLSASRPQDRQFILSSKKLLLSDSGFYLCADPNTGELFFGEGSRLTVL.

The chain links TRBV5-5 to TRBJ1-2, with a possible D match to TRBD1 (5 bases). Trimming took 5 bases from V and 0 from J, leaving 23 bases between them. This CDR3 comprises 18 residues. Germline V lookup: CDR1 SGHKS, CDR2 YYEKEE (reference sequence). The CDR3 DNA reads as TGTGCCAGCAGGGGCTGGGGGACTGCCAAACCCACTAACTATGGCTACACCTTC. It yields the protein CASRGWGTAKPTNYGYTF.

This rearrangement joins TRBV18 to TRBJ2-7; 8 positions match TRBD1. J lost 4 bases, V lost 4 bases, and 9 bases had no gene match. The CDR3 totals 15 residues. The germline CDR1 and CDR2 sequences are KGHSH and LQKENI. The DNA of the CDR3 is TGTGCCAGCTCACTAGCCGGGACAGGCGAATACGAGCAGTACTTC. Translated: CASSLAGTGEYEQYF.

The genes are TRBV2 and TRBJ1-5, with D tentatively TRBD1 (6 bases). This CDR3 is built from 16 residues. From germline, CDR1 is SNHLY and CDR2 FYNNEI. Deletions cut 0 bases from V and 4 bases from J, with 13 bases between. The CDR3 DNA reads as TGTGCCAGCAGTGAAGCGCCAGGGGACGAGAATCAGCCCCAGCATTTT. It encodes CASSEAPGDENQPQHF.

J is TRBJ2-7 and V is TRBV6-2 or TRBV6-3; 9 bases fit TRBD1. After removal of 5 bases from V and 6 bases from J, the junction contained 8 bases not matched to a gene. The CDR3 is made up of 14 amino acids. Germline V gene data show CDR1 as MNHEY and CDR2 as SVGEGT. The DNA of the CDR3 is TGTGCCAGCAGTCGGGACAGGGCCGAGTCCGAGCAGTACTTC. Its translation is CASSRDRAESEQYF.

About this clone itself: A read error may produce the germline difference seen at one junction end. The J gene is TRBJ1-1, the V gene TRBV7-7; 8 nucleotides align to TRBD1. In germline, CDR1 is SSHAT, CDR2 FNYEAQ (reference sequence). There are 18 residues in the CDR3. CDR3 loop: CASSLAPLAGGQNTEAFF. CDR3 nucleotide sequence: TGTGCTAGCAGCTTAGCGCCCCTGGCAGGGGGCCAGAACACTGAAGCTTTCTTT.

This rearrangement joins TRBV5-1 to TRBJ1-5; a weak D match, TRBD1 (5 bases). CDR3 length: 14 amino acids. Germline V gene lookup returns CDR1 SGHRS and CDR2 YFSETQ. V was cut by 1 base and J by 3 bases, with 8 bases left in between. The CDR3 sequence is CASSLTGYNQPQHF. The CDR3 DNA sequence: TGCGCCAGCAGCTTGACAGGCTACAATCAGCCCCAGCATTTT. The whole variable domain, remainder taken from reference TRBV5-1 and TRBJ1-5, is KAGVTQTPRYLIKTRGQQVTLSCSPISGHRSVSWYQQTPGQGLQFLFEYFSETQRNKGNFPGRFSGRQFSNSRSEMNVSTLELGDSALYLCASSLTGYNQPQHFGDGTRLSIL.

V usage is TRBV19 and J usage is TRBJ1-5; 9 nucleotides line up with TRBD1. Losses at the gene ends were 2 bases for V and 3 bases for J; bases not matched to a gene: 5. This CDR3 contains 16 residues. Germline loops: CDR1 LNHDA, CDR2 SQIVND (reference sequence). The CDR3 reads CASSIWTGVNNQPQHF. CDR3 nucleotide sequence: TGTGCCAGTAGTATATGGACAGGGGTTAACAATCAGCCCCAGCATTTT.